This entry concerns a single T cell receptor beta chain. The participants were between roughly 18 and 89 years old and came from about two dozen US areas. Membership in each cohort depended on participant-reported clinical history. Resolution of symptoms, clearance, or two negative PCRs was present in recovered Cohort 3 donors. CDR1 is SGHNT and CDR2 is YYREEE in the germline V gene (reference sequence). V was trimmed by 2 bases and J by 3 bases, leaving 18 bases between them. The CDR3 spans 16 residues. The data are from a study of blood T cell repertoires in COVID-19. Study background: T cells, B-cell-depleted T cells, or PBMCs supplied cDNA or gDNA.

TCRdb keeps only in-frame clones here, not all; method: immunoSEQ multiplex PCR. The sample records roughly 180,000 clones, under 90% being singletons. V gene TRBV5-4 combines with J gene TRBJ2-7; D is perhaps TRBD1 (5 bases). The TCR originated in a man between 60 and 70 years old who had recovered from COVID-19. The sequenced sample was PBMCs or T cells enriched from blood (not recorded which). The DNA of the CDR3 is TGTGCCAGCAGCTTTGGGGCGGCAACTAAGGGCTACGAGCAGTACTTC. Residues: CASSFGAATKGYEQYF.